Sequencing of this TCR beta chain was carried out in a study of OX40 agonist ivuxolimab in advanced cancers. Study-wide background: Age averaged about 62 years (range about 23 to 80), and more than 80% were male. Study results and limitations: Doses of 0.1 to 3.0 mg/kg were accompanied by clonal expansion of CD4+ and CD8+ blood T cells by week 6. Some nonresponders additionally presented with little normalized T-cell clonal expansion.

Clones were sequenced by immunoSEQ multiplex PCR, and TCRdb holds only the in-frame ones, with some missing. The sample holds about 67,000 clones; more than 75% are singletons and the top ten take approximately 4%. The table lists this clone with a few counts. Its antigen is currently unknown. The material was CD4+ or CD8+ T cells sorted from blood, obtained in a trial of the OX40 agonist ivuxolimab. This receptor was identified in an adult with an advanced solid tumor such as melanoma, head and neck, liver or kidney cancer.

The DNA for the CDR3 is TGTGCCAGCAGCCCCATGGGGGGTTCACCCCTCCACTTT. Protein sequence: CASSPMGGSPLHF. The V gene is TRBV7-3, the J gene TRBJ1-6; maybe TRBD1 (5 bases). The CDR3 spans 13 residues. The V end lost 5 bases, the J end lost 9 bases, and 11 bases lay between the germline ends. Germline V gene data show CDR1 as SGHTA and CDR2 as FQGTGA.